This TCR beta chain originates from a study of identical twins. Every one of the donors was a healthy Caucasian. TCRdb reprocessed the 5' RACE reads with MiXCR, giving one entry per CDR3 protein. This sample has roughly 1,500,000 distinct CDR3 sequences, with about 31% found just once. This clonotype was seen a handful of times. Antigen specificity is unknown. The CDR3 runs to 14 residues. From germline, CDR1 is SEHNR and CDR2 FQNEAQ (reference sequence). General study findings and limits: Model-predicted out-of-frame TCR alpha sharing fell below observed values in monozygotic twins.

The sample comprised cord blood. The chain couples TRBV7-9 to TRBJ2-5, with TRBD2 identical over 8 bases. The DNA matches TRBJ2-7 better at its end, which makes the J call doubtful. The receptor was derived from a newborn girl in good health. In DNA, the CDR3 is TGTGCCAGCAGCTCCCCAGCGGGAGTCTCCGAGCAGTACTTC. This sequence encodes CASSSPAGVSEQYF.